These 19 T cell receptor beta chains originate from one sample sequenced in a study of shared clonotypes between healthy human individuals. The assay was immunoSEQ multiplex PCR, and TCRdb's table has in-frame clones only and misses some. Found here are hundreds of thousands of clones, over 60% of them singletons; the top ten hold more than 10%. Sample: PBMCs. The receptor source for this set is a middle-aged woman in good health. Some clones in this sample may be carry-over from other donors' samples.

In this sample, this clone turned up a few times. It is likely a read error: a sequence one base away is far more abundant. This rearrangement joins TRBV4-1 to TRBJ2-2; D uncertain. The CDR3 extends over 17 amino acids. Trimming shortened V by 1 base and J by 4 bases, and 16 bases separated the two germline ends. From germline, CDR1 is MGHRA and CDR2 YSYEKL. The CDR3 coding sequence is TGCGCCAGCAGCCAAGGGGTTCGGGTCGGGTTCACCGGGGAGCTGTTTTTT. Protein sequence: CASSQGVRVGFTGELFF.

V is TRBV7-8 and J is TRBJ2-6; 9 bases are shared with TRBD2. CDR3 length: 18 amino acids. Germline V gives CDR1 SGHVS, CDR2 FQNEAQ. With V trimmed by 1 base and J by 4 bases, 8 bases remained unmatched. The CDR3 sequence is CASSLGAGGLSGANVLTF. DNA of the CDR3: TGTGCCAGCAGCTTAGGGGCGGGAGGGCTGTCCGGGGCCAACGTCCTGACTTTC.

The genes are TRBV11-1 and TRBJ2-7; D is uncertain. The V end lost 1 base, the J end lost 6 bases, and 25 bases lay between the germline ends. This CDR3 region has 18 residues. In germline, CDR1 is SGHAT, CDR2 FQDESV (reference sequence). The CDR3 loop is CASSLDVDVGPLFAEQYF. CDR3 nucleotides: TGTGCCAGCAGCTTAGACGTGGATGTAGGCCCACTCTTCGCCGAGCAGTACTTC.

CDR3 sequence reads: CASSTGTSGITDTQYF. The CDR3 DNA follows: TGCGCCAGCAGCACCGGGACTAGCGGTATCACAGATACGCAGTATTTT. This rearrangement joins TRBV10-1 to TRBJ2-3; 11 nucleotides align to TRBD2. The CDR3 runs 16 residues. Germline V gene data show CDR1 as WNHNN and CDR2 as SYGVQD (reference sequence). V was clipped by 6 bases and J by 2 bases; unmatched bases: 7.

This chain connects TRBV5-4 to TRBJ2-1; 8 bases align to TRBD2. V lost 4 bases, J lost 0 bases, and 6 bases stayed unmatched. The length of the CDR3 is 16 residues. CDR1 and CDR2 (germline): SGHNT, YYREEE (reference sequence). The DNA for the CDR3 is TGTGCCAGCAGCGACGCCAGCGGGAGCTCCTACAATGAGCAGTTCTTC. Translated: CASSDASGSSYNEQFF.

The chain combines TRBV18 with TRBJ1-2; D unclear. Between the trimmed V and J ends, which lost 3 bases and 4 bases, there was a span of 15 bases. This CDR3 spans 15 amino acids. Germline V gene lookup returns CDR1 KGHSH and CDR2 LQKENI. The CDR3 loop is CASSPPLGSSYGYTF. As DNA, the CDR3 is TGTGCCAGCTCACCTCCCCTGGGTAGCAGCTATGGCTACACCTTC.

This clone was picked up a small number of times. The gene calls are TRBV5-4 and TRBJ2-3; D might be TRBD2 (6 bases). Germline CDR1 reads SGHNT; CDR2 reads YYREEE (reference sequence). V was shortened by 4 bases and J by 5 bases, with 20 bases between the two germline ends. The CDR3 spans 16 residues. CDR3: CASSTLGTGVRDTQYF. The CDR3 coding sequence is TGTGCCAGCAGCACCCTGGGTACGGGAGTACGAGATACGCAGTATTTT. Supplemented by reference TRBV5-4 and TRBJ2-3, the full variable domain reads ETGVTQSPTHLIKTRGQQVTLRCSSQSGHNTVSWYQQALGQGPQFIFQYYREEENGRGNFPPRFSGLQFPNYSSELNVNALELDDSALYLCASSTLGTGVRDTQYFGPGTRLTVL.

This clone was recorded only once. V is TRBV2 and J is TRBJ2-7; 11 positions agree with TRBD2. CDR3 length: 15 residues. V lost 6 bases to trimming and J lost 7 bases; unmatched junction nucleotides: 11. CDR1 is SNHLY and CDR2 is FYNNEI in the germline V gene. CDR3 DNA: TGTGCCAGCAGCTTATTTAGCGGGAGGGCCGGGGAGCAGTACTTC. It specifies CASSLFSGRAGEQYF.

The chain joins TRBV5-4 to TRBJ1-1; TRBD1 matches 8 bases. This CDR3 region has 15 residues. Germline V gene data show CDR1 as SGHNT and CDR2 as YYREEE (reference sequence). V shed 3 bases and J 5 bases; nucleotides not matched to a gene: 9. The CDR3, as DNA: TGTGCCAGCAGCTGGGGACAGGCGGGGAGGACTGAAGCTTTCTTT. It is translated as CASSWGQAGRTEAFF.

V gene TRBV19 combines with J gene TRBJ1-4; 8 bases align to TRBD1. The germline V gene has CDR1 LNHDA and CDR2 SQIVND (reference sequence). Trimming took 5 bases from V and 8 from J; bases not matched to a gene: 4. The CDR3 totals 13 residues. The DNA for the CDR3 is TGTGCCAGTAGTCGGGACAGGTGGGAAAAACTGTTTTTT. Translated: CASSRDRWEKLFF.

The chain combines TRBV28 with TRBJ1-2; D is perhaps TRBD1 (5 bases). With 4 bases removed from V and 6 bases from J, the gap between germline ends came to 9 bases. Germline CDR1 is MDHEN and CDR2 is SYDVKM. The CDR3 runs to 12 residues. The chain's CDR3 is CASSSRGHGYTF. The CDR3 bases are TGTGCCAGCAGTTCTCGGGGACATGGCTACACCTTC.

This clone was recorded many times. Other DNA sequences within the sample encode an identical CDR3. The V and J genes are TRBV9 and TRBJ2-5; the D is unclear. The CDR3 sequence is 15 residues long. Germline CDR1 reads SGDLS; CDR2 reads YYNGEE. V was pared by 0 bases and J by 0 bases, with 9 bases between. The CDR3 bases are TGTGCCAGCAGCGTAGGGAAAGGTAACCAAGAGACCCAGTACTTC. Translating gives CASSVGKGNQETQYF.

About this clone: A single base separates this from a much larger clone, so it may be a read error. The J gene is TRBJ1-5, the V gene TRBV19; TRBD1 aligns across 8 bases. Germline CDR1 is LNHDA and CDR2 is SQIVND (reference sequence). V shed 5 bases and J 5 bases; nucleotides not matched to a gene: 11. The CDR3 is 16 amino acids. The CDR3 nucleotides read TGTGCCAGTAGTTTATTCCGGGACAGGAGGTATCAGCCCCAGCATTTT. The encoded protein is CASSLFRDRRYQPQHF.

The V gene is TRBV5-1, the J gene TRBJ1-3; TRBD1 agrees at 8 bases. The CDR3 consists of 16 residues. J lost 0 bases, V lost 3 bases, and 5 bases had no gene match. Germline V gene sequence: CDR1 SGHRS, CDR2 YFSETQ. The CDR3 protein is CASSWDRFDSGNTIYF. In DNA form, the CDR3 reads TGCGCCAGCAGCTGGGACAGGTTCGACTCTGGAAACACCATATATTTT.

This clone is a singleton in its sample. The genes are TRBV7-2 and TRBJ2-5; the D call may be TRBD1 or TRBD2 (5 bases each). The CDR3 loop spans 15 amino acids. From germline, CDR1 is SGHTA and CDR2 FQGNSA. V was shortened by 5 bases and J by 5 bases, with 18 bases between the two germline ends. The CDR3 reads CASSRVWGREETQYF. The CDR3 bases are TGTGCCAGCAGCCGAGTGTGGGGCAGGGAGGAGACCCAGTACTTC.

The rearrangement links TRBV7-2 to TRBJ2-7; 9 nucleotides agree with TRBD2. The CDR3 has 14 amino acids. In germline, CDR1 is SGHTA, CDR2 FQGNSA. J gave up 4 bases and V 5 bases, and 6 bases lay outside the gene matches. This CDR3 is CASSGSGSWYEQYF. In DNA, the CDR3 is TGTGCCAGCAGCGGTAGCGGGAGCTGGTACGAGCAGTACTTC. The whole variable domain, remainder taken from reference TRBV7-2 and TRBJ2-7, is GAGVSQSPSNKVTEKGKDVELRCDPISGHTALYWYRQSLGQGLEFLIYFQGNSAPDKSGLPSDRFSAERTGGSVSTLTIQRTQQEDSAVYLCASSGSGSWYEQYFGPGTRLTVT.

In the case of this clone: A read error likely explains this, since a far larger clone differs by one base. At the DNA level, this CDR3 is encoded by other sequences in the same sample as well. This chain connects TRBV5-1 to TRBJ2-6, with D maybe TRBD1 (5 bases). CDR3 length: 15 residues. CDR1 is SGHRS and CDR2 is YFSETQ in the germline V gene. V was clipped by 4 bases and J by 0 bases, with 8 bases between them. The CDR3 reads CASSLQASGANVLTF. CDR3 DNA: TGCGCCAGCAGCCTACAGGCCTCTGGGGCCAACGTCCTGACTTTC.

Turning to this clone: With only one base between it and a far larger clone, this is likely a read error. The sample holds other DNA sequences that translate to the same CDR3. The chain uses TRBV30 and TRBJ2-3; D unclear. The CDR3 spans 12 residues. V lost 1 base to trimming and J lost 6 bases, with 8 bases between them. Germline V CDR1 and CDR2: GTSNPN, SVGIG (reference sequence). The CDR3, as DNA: TGTGCCTGGAGTGCCACGACGGATACGCAGTATTTT. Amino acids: CAWSATTDTQYF.

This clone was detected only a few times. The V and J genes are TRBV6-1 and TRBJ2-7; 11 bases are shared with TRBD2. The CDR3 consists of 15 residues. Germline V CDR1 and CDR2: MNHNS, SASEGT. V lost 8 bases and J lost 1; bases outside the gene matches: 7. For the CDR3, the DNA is TGTGCCAGCGACGGACCTAGCGGGAGGTCCTACGAGCAGTACTTC. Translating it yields CASDGPSGRSYEQYF.